This T cell receptor (beta chain) was sequenced for a study of breast tumors, draining lymph nodes, adjacent tissues. Study-wide results and limits: Tumor TCR diversity was below lymph nodes but above nontumor tissue.

For this clonotype: Its specificity is unknown.

Each CDR3 protein is one row after TCRdb ran MiXCR on the multiplex PCR reads. Here the sample spans around 230,000 distinct CDR3 sequences, under 40% being singletons. Breast cancer patients provided tissue from their axillary draining lymph nodes. The CDR3 contains 15 residues. The V and J ends lost 3 bases and 7 bases respectively, with 17 bases between them. The germline gives CDR1 SGHRS, CDR2 YFSETQ. The V and J genes are TRBV5-1 and TRBJ1-3; perhaps TRBD1 as D (6 bases). Sample: axillary lymph node tissue. The TCR sequence derives from a female donor with breast cancer. Some clones in this sample may be carry-over from other donors' samples. The CDR3 protein is CASSSVMGAENTIYF. CDR3 DNA: TGCGCCAGCAGCTCGGTGATGGGGGCCGAGAACACCATATATTTT.